The entry below describes one TCR beta chain. The germline CDR1 and CDR2 sequences are LGHDT and YNNKEL (reference sequence). V was pared by 4 bases and J by 10 bases, with 15 bases between. This CDR3 is 13 amino acids long. Repertoires were generated with immunoSEQ multiplex PCR, while TCRdb's copy carries only in-frame clones and drops some. This repertoire shows some 700,000 clones, 75% to 90% found once; its top ten account for roughly 0.25%. The data stem from a study of blood T cell repertoires in COVID-19. At the level of the study: COVID-19 samples, acute and convalescent, were from the United States, Italy and Spain.

The sequenced sample was peripheral blood. The receptor's source is a woman between 18 and 30 years old with acute or convalescent COVID-19. The gene calls are TRBV3-1 (or the pseudogene TRBV3-2) and TRBJ2-3; D is unresolved. CDR3 in amino acids: CASSLPESPSQYF. The CDR3, as DNA: TGTGCCAGCAGCCTACCCGAGTCCCCATCGCAGTATTTT.